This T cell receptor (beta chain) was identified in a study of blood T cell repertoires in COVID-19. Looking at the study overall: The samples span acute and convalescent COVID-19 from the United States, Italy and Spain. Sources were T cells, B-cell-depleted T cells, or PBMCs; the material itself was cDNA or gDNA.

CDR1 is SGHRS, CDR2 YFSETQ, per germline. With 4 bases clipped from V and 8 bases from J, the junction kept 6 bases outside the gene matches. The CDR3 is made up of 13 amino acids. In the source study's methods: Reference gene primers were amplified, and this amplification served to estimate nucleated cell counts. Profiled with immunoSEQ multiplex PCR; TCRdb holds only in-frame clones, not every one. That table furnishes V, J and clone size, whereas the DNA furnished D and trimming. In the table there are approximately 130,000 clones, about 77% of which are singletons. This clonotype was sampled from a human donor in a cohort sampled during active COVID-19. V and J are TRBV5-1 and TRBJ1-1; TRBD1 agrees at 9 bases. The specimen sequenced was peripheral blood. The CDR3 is CASSSGTGTEAFF. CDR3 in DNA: TGCGCCAGCAGCAGCGGGACAGGGACGGAAGCTTTCTTT.